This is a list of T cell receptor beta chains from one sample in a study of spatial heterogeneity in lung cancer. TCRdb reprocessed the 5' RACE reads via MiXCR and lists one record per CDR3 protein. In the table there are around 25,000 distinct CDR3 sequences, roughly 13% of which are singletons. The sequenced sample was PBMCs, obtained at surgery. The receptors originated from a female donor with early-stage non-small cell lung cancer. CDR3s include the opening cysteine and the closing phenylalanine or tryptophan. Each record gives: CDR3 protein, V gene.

CDR3: CASSQDVLGNTGELFF
V: TRBV4-3

CDR3: CATSREEGNTEAFF
V: TRBV15

CDR3: CASIGRQGAQETQYF
V: TRBV28

CDR3: CASSASPDSGANVLTF
V: TRBV27

CDR3: CASSPRLDSYNEQFF
V: TRBV4-3

CDR3: CSAPPGVAGSDTQYF
V: TRBV20-1

CDR3: CASSQTGGRDEQYF
V: TRBV4-2

CDR3: CASSFYADTQYF
V: TRBV12-3/TRBV12-4

CDR3: CASSDSAEAGPQFF
V: TRBV6-4

CDR3: CAISDRGEQPQHF
V: TRBV10-3

CDR3: CASSLGVTTDTQYF
V: TRBV7-2

CDR3: CASWTGGPYEQYF
V: TRBV28

CDR3: CASKEGAPVNSPLHF
V: TRBV5-1

CDR3: CASSIRRGETQYF
V: TRBV7-3

CDR3: CASSQVGGAETNYGYTF
V: TRBV3-1

CDR3: CASSSVHYEQYF
V: TRBV11-2

CDR3: CASSPIAKNIQYF
V: TRBV27

CDR3: CARTTGERQETQYF
V: TRBV2

CDR3: CASSPPLAGAGELFF
V: TRBV12-3/TRBV12-4

CDR3: CASSLSRGGFGTQYF
V: TRBV27

CDR3: CASNGGTPVPYEQYF
V: TRBV28

CDR3: CAIRTPGGSDEQFF
V: TRBV10-3

CDR3: CASSASGTLSQPQHF
V: TRBV19

CDR3: CASSRPVAGGMADTQYF
V: TRBV5-4

CDR3: CSASIGVRDNEQFF
V: TRBV20-1

CDR3: CASSPGDRGYEQYF
V: TRBV6-6

CDR3: CASSNNEQFF
V: TRBV28

CDR3: CASSEALVYNEQFF
V: TRBV6-1

CDR3: CASRPTGAQETQYF
V: TRBV12-3/TRBV12-4

CDR3: CASSQRLITTGTEAFF
V: TRBV14

CDR3: CASSVQPGHTEAFF
V: TRBV7-2

CDR3: CASSPVTGKETQYF
V: TRBV4-1

CDR3: CASSLAISGSVNEQFF
V: TRBV5-1

CDR3: CASSLVRAGTDTQYF
V: TRBV7-9

CDR3: CASLTPGGSGNTIYF
V: TRBV28

CDR3: CASSPLGQQNTGELFF
V: TRBV28

CDR3: CASTQLALGNLDTQYF
V: TRBV7-2

CDR3: CAISVTSGSYNEQFF
V: TRBV10-3

CDR3: CASRNPGQGNQPQHF
V: TRBV6-6

CDR3: CASSLGTALAQETQYF
V: TRBV5-1

CDR3: CASSLVVGLNSPLHF
V: TRBV7-9

CDR3: CASGGLFVEAFF
V: TRBV7-3

CDR3: CASSLNAGGRAGEQFF
V: TRBV5-1

CDR3: CASTGTSVAGANVLTF
V: TRBV6-6

CDR3: CASSLAPEKTDTQYF
V: TRBV11-2

CDR3: CASSSSQGNQPQHF
V: TRBV6-6

CDR3: CASSHWDRPNQPQHF
V: TRBV7-9

CDR3: CASSLSQGADDEQFF
V: TRBV12-3/TRBV12-4

CDR3: CASTLRTGEGSPLHF
V: TRBV12-3/TRBV12-4

CDR3: CSASLTDTQYF
V: TRBV20-1

CDR3: CASRTSGANVLTF
V: TRBV2

CDR3: CASSSLGPPYGYTF
V: TRBV19

CDR3: CASSDPGETQYF
V: TRBV12-3/TRBV12-4

CDR3: CASSVGIAGGQNEQFF
V: TRBV9

CDR3: CASSLGRDAYEQYF
V: TRBV5-1

CDR3: CASSLGEAGKTQYF
V: TRBV7-9

CDR3: CASALTGRGEQYF
V: TRBV6-5

CDR3: CASRSGTGSNQPQHF
V: TRBV6-1

CDR3: CASSSLRGGNTDTQYF
V: TRBV7-2

CDR3: CSRLDAETQYF
V: TRBV20-1